This is a list of T cell receptor beta chains from one sample in a study of cytomegalovirus exposure and HLA in healthy donors. Some clones are missing from TCRdb's copy, which holds only in-frame ones; the method was immunoSEQ multiplex PCR. The data show some 160,000 clones, 77% seen once. The sequencing input was PBMCs. The receptors originated from a woman aged 25 to 39 in good health and CMV-seronegative. Each CDR3 is given with its conserved first and last residue. Fields, in order: V gene, clone size, D gene, J gene, CDR3 protein, CDR3 DNA. A D gene is named only where the DNA matches it firmly. Size is stated for part of the rows, as once, few or many counts, or as a class when the clone is expanded.

TRBV11-2	NA	TRBD2	TRBJ2-3	CASSFGGFLGTDTQYF	TGTGCCAGCAGCTTCGGGGGGTTTTTGGGCACAGATACGCAGTATTTT
TRBV6-5	NA	NA	TRBJ2-1	CASSSGQGNYNEQFF	TGTGCCAGCAGTTCCGGGCAGGGGAATTACAATGAGCAGTTCTTC
TRBV10-3	NA	TRBD2	TRBJ2-1	CAISRSGGSDEQFF	TGTGCCATCAGTAGAAGCGGGGGCAGCGATGAGCAGTTCTTC
TRBV30	NA	TRBD1	TRBJ2-7	CACEPFGTGAVYEQYF	TGTGCCTGTGAACCTTTTGGGACAGGGGCTGTCTACGAGCAGTACTTC
TRBV11-1	NA	TRBD1	TRBJ2-7	CASSSQGAIIDEQYF	TGTGCCAGCAGCTCCCAGGGGGCAATTATCGACGAGCAGTACTTC
TRBV11-1	NA	NA	TRBJ2-3	CASNFSPTDTQYF	TGTGCCAGCAACTTCTCTCCTACAGATACGCAGTATTTT
TRBV29-1	NA	TRBD1	TRBJ1-2	CSVMGQSVGDYGYTF	TGCAGCGTGATGGGACAGTCGGTCGGGGACTATGGCTACACCTTC
TRBV27	NA	TRBD1	TRBJ1-2	CASSPLIGTGFYGYTF	TGTGCCAGCAGTCCACTCATCGGGACAGGCTTCTATGGCTACACCTTC
TRBV5-1	NA	NA	TRBJ1-1	CASSPGDTEAFF	TGCGCCAGCAGCCCGGGGGACACTGAAGCTTTCTTT
TRBV28	few	NA	TRBJ1-3	CASSPTGSGNTIYF	TGTGCCAGCAGCCCCACAGGGAGTGGAAACACCATATATTTT
TRBV28	NA	TRBD2	TRBJ2-3	CASSATRREGRSFADTQYF	TGTGCCAGCAGTGCTACGAGGCGGGAGGGTAGATCTTTTGCAGATACGCAGTATTTT
TRBV19	few	TRBD1	TRBJ1-5	CASSSDRDYQPQHF	TGTGCCAGTAGTTCCGACAGGGATTATCAGCCCCAGCATTTT
TRBV9	NA	TRBD2	TRBJ2-1	CASSPGLAGNEQFF	TGTGCCAGCAGCCCCGGACTAGCGGGGAATGAGCAGTTCTTC
TRBV7-2	NA	NA	TRBJ2-3	CASSRGTDTQYF	TGTGCCAGCAGCCGCGGGACAGATACGCAGTATTTT
TRBV2	few	NA	TRBJ1-5	CASSDRGNQPQHF	TGTGCCAGCAGTGATCGAGGGAATCAGCCCCAGCATTTT
TRBV4-2	NA	TRBD1	TRBJ2-1	CASTPTGTGVYNEQFF	TGTGCCAGCACCCCAACCGGGACAGGGGTCTACAATGAGCAGTTCTTC
TRBV5-1	NA	TRBD1	TRBJ2-7	CASSLDLGQYEQYF	TGCGCCAGCAGCTTGGATTTGGGACAGTACGAGCAGTACTTC
TRBV9	NA	NA	TRBJ2-3	CASSVGTTGSTDTQYF	TGTGCCAGCAGCGTAGGGACAACAGGATCCACAGATACGCAGTATTTT
TRBV5-5	NA	NA	TRBJ2-2	CASYRAANTGELFF	TGTGCCAGCTACAGAGCTGCAAACACCGGGGAGCTGTTTTTT
TRBV6-1	NA	NA	TRBJ2-7	CANTPLDTFREQYF	TGTGCCAACACTCCCCTCGACACCTTCAGGGAGCAGTACTTC
TRBV11-2	few	NA	TRBJ1-2	CASSLPGALEYGYTF	TGTGCCAGCAGCTTGCCAGGGGCCTTGGAATATGGCTACACCTTC
TRBV10-3	NA	TRBD1	TRBJ2-7	CAIKGGTGGSYEQYF	TGTGCCATCAAGGGCGGGACAGGGGGCTCCTACGAGCAGTACTTC
TRBV11-1	NA	TRBD1	TRBJ1-1	CASSLPGQYNEAFF	TGTGCCAGCAGCCTACCGGGACAGTATAATGAAGCTTTCTTT
TRBV27	NA	TRBD2	TRBJ2-7	CASSLTAGLPSYEQYF	TGTGCCAGCAGTTTGACAGCGGGACTACCCTCCTACGAGCAGTACTTC
TRBV5-8	NA	NA	TRBJ2-3	CASSPGDFSTDTQYF	TGTGCCAGCAGCCCGGGGGACTTCAGCACAGATACGCAGTATTTT
TRBV5-1	NA	NA	TRBJ1-1	CASSLGGPNTEAFF	TGCGCCAGCAGCTTAGGGGGACCGAACACTGAAGCTTTCTTT
TRBV10-3	NA	TRBD2	TRBJ2-7	CAISHERDLYEQYF	TGTGCCATCAGCCACGAGCGGGATTTATACGAGCAGTACTTC
TRBV5-1	NA	NA	TRBJ1-1	CASSLRVENTEAFF	TGCGCCAGCAGCTTGCGGGTGGAAAACACTGAAGCTTTCTTT
TRBV30	NA	TRBD1	TRBJ2-5	CAWGGGTGVETQYF	TGTGCCTGGGGTGGGGGGACAGGGGTGGAGACCCAGTACTTC